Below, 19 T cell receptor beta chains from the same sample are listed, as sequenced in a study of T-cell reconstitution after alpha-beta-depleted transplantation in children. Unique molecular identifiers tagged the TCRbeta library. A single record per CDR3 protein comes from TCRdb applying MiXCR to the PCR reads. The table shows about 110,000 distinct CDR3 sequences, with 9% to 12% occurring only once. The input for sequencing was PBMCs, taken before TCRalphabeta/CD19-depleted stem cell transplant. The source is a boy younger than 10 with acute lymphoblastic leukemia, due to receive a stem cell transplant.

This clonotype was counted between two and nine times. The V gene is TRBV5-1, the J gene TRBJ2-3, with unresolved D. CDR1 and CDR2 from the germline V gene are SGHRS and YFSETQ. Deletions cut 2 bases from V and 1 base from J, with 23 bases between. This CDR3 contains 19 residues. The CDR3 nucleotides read TGCGCCAGCAGCTTATCCCCAATCTCTAGGACCTCGGGCACAGATACGCAGTATTTT. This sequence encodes CASSLSPISRTSGTDTQYF.

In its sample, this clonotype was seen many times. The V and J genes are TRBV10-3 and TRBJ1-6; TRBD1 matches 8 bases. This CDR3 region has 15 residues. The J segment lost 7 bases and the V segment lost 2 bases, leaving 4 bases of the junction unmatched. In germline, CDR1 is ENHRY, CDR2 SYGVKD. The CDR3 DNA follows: TGTGCCATCAGTGAGCAGGGGGCCGGGAATTCACCCCTCCACTTT. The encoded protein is CAISEQGAGNSPLHF.

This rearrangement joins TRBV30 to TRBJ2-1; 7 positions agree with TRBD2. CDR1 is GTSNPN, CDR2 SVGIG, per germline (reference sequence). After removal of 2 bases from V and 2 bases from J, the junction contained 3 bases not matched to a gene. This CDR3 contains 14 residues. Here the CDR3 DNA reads TGTGCCTGGAGTCGTCTAGCGGCCTACAATGAGCAGTTCTTC. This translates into CAWSRLAAYNEQFF.

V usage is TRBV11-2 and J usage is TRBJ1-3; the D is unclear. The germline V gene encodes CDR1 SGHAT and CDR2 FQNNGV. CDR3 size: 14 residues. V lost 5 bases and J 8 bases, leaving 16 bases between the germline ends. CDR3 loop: CASSRPEAGHTIYF. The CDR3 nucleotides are TGTGCCAGCAGCCGACCCGAGGCGGGCCACACCATATATTTT.

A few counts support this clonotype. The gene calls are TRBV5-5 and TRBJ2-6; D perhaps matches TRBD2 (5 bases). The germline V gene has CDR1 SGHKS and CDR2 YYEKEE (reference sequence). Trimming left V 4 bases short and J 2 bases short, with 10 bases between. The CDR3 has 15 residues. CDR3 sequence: CASSPVGTGANVLTF. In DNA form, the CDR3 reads TGTGCCAGCAGCCCTGTCGGGACTGGGGCCAACGTCCTGACTTTC.

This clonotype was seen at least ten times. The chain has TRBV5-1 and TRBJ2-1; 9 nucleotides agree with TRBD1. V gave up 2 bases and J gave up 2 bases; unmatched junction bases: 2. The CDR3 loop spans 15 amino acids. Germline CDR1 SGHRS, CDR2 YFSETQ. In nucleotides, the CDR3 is TGCGCCAGCAGCTTACGGGACAGGGCCTACAATGAGCAGTTCTTC. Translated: CASSLRDRAYNEQFF.

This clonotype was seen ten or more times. The CDR3 sequence is CSARTLGSLTTYEQYF. The CDR3 region has the DNA TGCAGTGCTAGAACCTTGGGGAGTCTGACAACCTACGAGCAGTACTTC. The chain has TRBV20-1 and TRBJ2-7; a possible D gene is TRBD2 (5 bases). Germline values: CDR1 DFQATT, CDR2 SNEGSKA (reference sequence). V was clipped by 2 bases and J by 2 bases, with 19 bases between them. The CDR3 totals 16 residues.

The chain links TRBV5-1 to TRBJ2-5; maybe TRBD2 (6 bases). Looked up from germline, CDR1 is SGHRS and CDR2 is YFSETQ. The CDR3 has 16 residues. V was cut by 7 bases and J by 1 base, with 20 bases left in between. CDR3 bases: TGCGCCAGCCTTACCCCCGGGCGGGACTCCCAAGAGACCCAGTACTTC. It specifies CASLTPGRDSQETQYF.

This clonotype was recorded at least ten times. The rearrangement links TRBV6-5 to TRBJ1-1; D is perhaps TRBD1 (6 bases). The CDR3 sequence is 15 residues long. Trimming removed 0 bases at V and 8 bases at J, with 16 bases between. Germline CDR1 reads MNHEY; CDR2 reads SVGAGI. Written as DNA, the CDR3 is TGTGCCAGCAGTTACTCGTTGACCGGGGGCGGGGAAGCTTTCTTT. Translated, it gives CASSYSLTGGGEAFF.

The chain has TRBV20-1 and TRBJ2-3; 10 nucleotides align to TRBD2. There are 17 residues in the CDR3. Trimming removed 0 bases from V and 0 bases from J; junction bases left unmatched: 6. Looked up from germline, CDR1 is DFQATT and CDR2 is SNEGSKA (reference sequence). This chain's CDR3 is CSARDRRLAGSTDTQYF. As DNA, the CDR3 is TGCAGTGCTAGAGATCGGAGACTAGCGGGTAGCACAGATACGCAGTATTTT.

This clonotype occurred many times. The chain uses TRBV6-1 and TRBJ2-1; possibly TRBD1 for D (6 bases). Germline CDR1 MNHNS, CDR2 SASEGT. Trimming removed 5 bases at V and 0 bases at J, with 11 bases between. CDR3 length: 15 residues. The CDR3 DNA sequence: TGTGCCAGCAGTACGACAGGACTCTCCTACAATGAGCAGTTCTTC. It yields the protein CASSTTGLSYNEQFF.

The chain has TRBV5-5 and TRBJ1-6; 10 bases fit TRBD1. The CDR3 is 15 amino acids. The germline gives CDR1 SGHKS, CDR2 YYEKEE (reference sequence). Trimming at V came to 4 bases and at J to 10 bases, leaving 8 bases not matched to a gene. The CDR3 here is CASSNRDRGESPLHF. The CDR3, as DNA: TGTGCCAGCAGCAACCGGGACAGGGGTGAATCACCCCTCCACTTT.

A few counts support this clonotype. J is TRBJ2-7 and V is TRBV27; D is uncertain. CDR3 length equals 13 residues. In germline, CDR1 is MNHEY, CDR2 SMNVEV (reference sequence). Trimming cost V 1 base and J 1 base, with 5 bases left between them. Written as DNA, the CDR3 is TGTGCCAGCAGTTTATACCCGTCCTACGAGCAGTACTTC. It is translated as CASSLYPSYEQYF.

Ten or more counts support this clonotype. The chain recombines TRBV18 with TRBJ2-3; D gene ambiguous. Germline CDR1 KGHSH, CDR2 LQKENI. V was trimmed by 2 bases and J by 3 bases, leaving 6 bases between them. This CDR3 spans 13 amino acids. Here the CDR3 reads CASSPARTDTQYF. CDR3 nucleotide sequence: TGTGCCAGCTCACCAGCTCGGACAGATACGCAGTATTTT.

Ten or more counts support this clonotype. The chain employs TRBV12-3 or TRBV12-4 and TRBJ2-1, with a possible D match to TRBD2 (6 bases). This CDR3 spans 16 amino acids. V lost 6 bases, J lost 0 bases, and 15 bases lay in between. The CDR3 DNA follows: TGTGCCAGCAGGGGCTTAGCGGCTAGCTCCTACAATGAGCAGTTCTTC. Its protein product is CASRGLAASSYNEQFF.

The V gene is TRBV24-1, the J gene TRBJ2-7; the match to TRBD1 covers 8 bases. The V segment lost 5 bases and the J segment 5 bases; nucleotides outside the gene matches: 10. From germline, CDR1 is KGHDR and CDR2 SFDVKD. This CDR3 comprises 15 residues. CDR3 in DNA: TGTGCCACCAGTGTGTCCGACCAGGGGGCCCACGAGCAGTACTTC. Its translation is CATSVSDQGAHEQYF.

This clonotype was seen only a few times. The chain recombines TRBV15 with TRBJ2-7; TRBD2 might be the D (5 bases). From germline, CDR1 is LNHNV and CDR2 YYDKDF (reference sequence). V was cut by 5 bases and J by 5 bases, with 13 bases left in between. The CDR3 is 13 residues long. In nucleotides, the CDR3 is TGTGCCACCAGCGGGAGCCCGGGTCACGAGCAGTACTTC. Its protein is CATSGSPGHEQYF.

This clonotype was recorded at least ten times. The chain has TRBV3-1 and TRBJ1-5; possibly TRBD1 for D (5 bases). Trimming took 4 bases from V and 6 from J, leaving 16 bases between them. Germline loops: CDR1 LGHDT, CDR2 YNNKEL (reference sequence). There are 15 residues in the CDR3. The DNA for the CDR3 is TGTGCCAGCAGCCTGGGACCGGCAGTTGGTCAGCCCCAGCATTTT. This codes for CASSLGPAVGQPQHF. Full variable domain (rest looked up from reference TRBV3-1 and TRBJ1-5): DTAVSQTPKYLVTQMGNDKSIKCEQNLGHDTMYWYKQDSKKFLKIMFSYNNKELIINETVPNRFSPKSPDKAHLNLHINSLELGDSAVYFCASSLGPAVGQPQHFGDGTRLSIL.

CDR3 sequence: CASSPRSLGTDTQYF. CDR3 nucleotide sequence: TGTGCCAGCAGTCCGAGGTCGTTGGGCACAGATACGCAGTATTTT. The chain employs TRBV27 and TRBJ2-3; D is ambiguous. Germline lookup yields CDR1 MNHEY and CDR2 SMNVEV (reference sequence). The CDR3 is 15 residues long. V lost 5 bases to trimming and J lost 1 base, with 13 bases between them.